The next 30 T cell receptor beta chains were all read from a single sample in a study of beta chain features in type 1 diabetes. Investigators reverse transcribed all isolated RNA, so they sequenced expressed TCRB transcripts. Using immunoSEQ multiplex PCR, the repertoire was profiled, and TCRdb retains in-frame clones only, with some absent. Of fewer than 500,000 clones listed, roughly 14% are singletons. The sample was naive CD4+ T cells from blood. These receptors all stem from a man aged 30-40 years in good health.

The chain is built from TRBV20-1 and TRBJ1-1; unclear D gene. The CDR3 covers 11 residues. Per germline, CDR1 DFQATT and CDR2 SNEGSKA (reference sequence). Deletions cut 0 bases from V and 8 bases from J, with 7 bases between. The CDR3: CSARDGREAFF. The CDR3 DNA follows: TGCAGTGCTAGAGATGGCAGGGAAGCTTTCTTT.

As concerns this clone: This specimen includes other DNA sequences encoding the same CDR3. The chain couples TRBV30 to TRBJ2-1; 12 nucleotides align to TRBD2. Germline-derived CDR1 and CDR2 are GTSNPN and SVGIG (reference sequence). The CDR3 is 15 amino acids. The trim removed 0 bases at V and 4 bases at J, leaving 1 base unmatched. The CDR3 is CAWSVLAGGYNEQFF. The CDR3 coding sequence is TGTGCCTGGAGTGTACTAGCGGGAGGTTACAATGAGCAGTTCTTC. The full variable domain, completed using reference TRBV30 and TRBJ2-1, is SQTIHQWPATLVQPVGSPLSLECTVEGTSNPNLYWYRQAAGRGLQLLFYSVGIGQISSEVPQNLSASRPQDRQFILSSKKLLLSDSGFYLCAWSVLAGGYNEQFFGPGTRLTVL.

The CDR3 DNA reads TGTGCCAGCAGTCCCGGGCGAGGTACTAATGAAAAACTGTTTTTT. It translates to CASSPGRGTNEKLFF. The V gene is TRBV9, the J gene TRBJ1-4; no clear D. Trimming stripped 5 bases from V and 2 bases from J, with 13 bases between. The CDR3 runs to 15 residues. The germline CDR1 and CDR2 sequences are SGDLS and YYNGEE.

The rearrangement links TRBV29-1 to TRBJ1-2; no firm D call. Germline values: CDR1 SQVTM, CDR2 ANQGSEA. The CDR3 sequence is 12 residues long. Trimming cost V 3 bases and J 5 bases, with 10 bases left between them. The CDR3 is CSVDGSGYGYTF. In DNA, the CDR3 is TGCAGCGTTGACGGGTCCGGGTATGGCTACACCTTC.

This clone turned up a few times. The rearrangement uses TRBV9 and TRBJ1-1; D remains unclear. The germline CDR1 and CDR2 sequences are SGDLS and YYNGEE. The CDR3 totals 13 residues. The V end was cut by 4 bases, the J end by 2 bases, with 9 bases between. CDR3: CASSPTENTEAFF. CDR3 nucleotides: TGTGCCAGCAGCCCCACCGAAAACACTGAAGCTTTCTTT.

The chain has TRBV7-9 and TRBJ2-5, with 14 bases that match TRBD2. Germline V gene data show CDR1 as SEHNR and CDR2 as FQNEAQ (reference sequence). CDR3 length: 15 residues. With V trimmed by 4 bases and J by 5 bases, 3 bases remained unmatched. The CDR3 protein is CASSSGLAGEETQYF. CDR3 in DNA: TGTGCCAGCAGCTCGGGACTAGCGGGGGAGGAGACCCAGTACTTC.

This chain joins TRBV7-2 and TRBJ2-7, with a tentative D call TRBD2 (5 bases). Germline CDR1 is SGHTA and CDR2 is FQGNSA. The length of the CDR3 is 12 residues. The ends were cut back, 1 base at V and 4 bases at J, with 5 bases in the middle. CDR3 amino acids: CASSLGTYEQYF. The DNA for the CDR3 is TGTGCCAGCAGCTTAGGGACTTACGAGCAGTACTTC. The full variable domain, in which reference TRBV7-2 and TRBJ2-7 provide the parts outside the CDR3, is GAGVSQSPSNKVTEKGKDVELRCDPISGHTALYWYRQSLGQGLEFLIYFQGNSAPDKSGLPSDRFSAERTGGSVSTLTIQRTQQEDSAVYLCASSLGTYEQYFGPGTRLTVT.

This clone was observed a few times. The rearrangement uses TRBV20-1 and TRBJ1-1, with unresolved D. V shed 5 bases and J shed 7 bases, with 8 bases lying between them. Germline assignment: CDR1 DFQATT and CDR2 SNEGSKA (reference sequence). CDR3 length: 10 residues. The CDR3 protein is CSAEGNEAFF. CDR3 sequence (DNA): TGCAGTGCTGAGGGAAATGAAGCTTTCTTT.

The chain employs TRBV7-9 and TRBJ1-1; D is perhaps TRBD1 (6 bases). Germline assignment: CDR1 SEHNR and CDR2 FQNEAQ (reference sequence). Trimming cost V 3 bases and J 8 bases, with 10 bases left between them. The CDR3 covers 12 residues. The CDR3 sequence is CASSFSGQEAFF. The CDR3 nucleotides read TGTGCCAGCAGCTTCAGCGGACAGGAAGCTTTCTTT. The full variable domain, rest sourced from reference TRBV7-9 and TRBJ1-1, is DTGVSQNPRHKITKRGQNVTFRCDPISEHNRLYWYRQTLGQGPEFLTYFQNEAQLEKSRLLSDRFSAERPKGSFSTLEIQRTEQGDSAMYLCASSFSGQEAFFGQGTRLTVV.

The rearrangement links TRBV7-2 to TRBJ2-7; D is possibly TRBD1 (5 bases). From germline, CDR1 is SGHTA and CDR2 FQGNSA. Trimming removed 1 base from V and 0 bases from J, with 16 bases in between. This CDR3 contains 17 residues. Here the CDR3 reads CASSLGFPGSSSYEQYV. In DNA, the CDR3 is TGTGCCAGCAGCTTAGGGTTCCCAGGGTCAAGCTCCTACGAGCAGTACGTC.

V is TRBV4-1 and J is TRBJ2-7; 7 bases map to TRBD1. The germline V gene has CDR1 MGHRA and CDR2 YSYEKL. The CDR3 runs to 15 residues. The V segment lost 1 base and the J segment 0 bases; nucleotides outside the gene matches: 3. In DNA, the CDR3 is TGCGCCAGCAGCCAAGGACAGGGCCGCTCCTACGAGCAGTACTTC. This encodes CASSQGQGRSYEQYF.

This chain joins TRBV27 and TRBJ1-2, with D hard to call. V was cut by 9 bases and J by 0 bases, with 11 bases left in between. The germline V gene encodes CDR1 MNHEY and CDR2 SMNVEV (reference sequence). This CDR3 region has 13 residues. CDR3 DNA sequence: TGTGCCAGGGCAGCCTTCCCTAACTATGGCTACACCTTC. It yields the protein CARAAFPNYGYTF.

In its sample, this clone was seen a few times. V is TRBV5-1 and J is TRBJ1-1; 7 nucleotides agree with TRBD1. Germline lookup yields CDR1 SGHRS and CDR2 YFSETQ. The CDR3 spans 14 residues. Trimming removed 4 bases from V and 7 bases from J; junction bases left unmatched: 10. This CDR3 reads CASSTGQEGIEAFF. The DNA for the CDR3 is TGCGCCAGCAGCACCGGACAGGAAGGTATTGAAGCTTTCTTT.

This clone has only one observation. The CDR3 region is CASNLLASSYNEQFF. CDR3 nucleotides: TGTGCCAGCAACCTACTAGCGAGCTCCTACAATGAGCAGTTCTTC. The rearrangement joins TRBV7-2 to TRBJ2-1; 7 bases are shared with TRBD2. The CDR3 runs 15 residues. The germline V gene encodes CDR1 SGHTA and CDR2 FQGNSA. Trimming cost V 7 bases and J 0 bases; bases outside gene matches: 6.

This clone came up many times. The identical CDR3 is also encoded by other nucleotide sequences in the sample. The chain recombines TRBV7-9 with TRBJ2-3, with D unclear. CDR3 size: 11 residues. V lost 1 base, J lost 5 bases, and 1 base lay in between. Germline lookup yields CDR1 SEHNR and CDR2 FQNEAQ (reference sequence). DNA for the CDR3: TGTGCCAGCAGCTTAGAAGATACGCAGTATTTT. This translates into CASSLEDTQYF.

The chain is built from TRBV7-2 and TRBJ2-5, with TRBD1 matching 7 bases. Germline CDR1 reads SGHTA; CDR2 reads FQGNSA. The ends lost 4 bases at V and 0 bases at J; junction bases unmatched: 5. The CDR3 contains 15 residues. CDR3 region: CASSSGTVHQETQYF. For the CDR3, the DNA is TGTGCCAGCAGCTCCGGGACAGTGCACCAAGAGACCCAGTACTTC.

The chain is built from TRBV5-1 and TRBJ2-4, with TRBD1 identical over 8 bases. CDR1 and CDR2 (germline): SGHRS, YFSETQ. After removal of 4 bases from V and 2 bases from J, the junction contained 8 bases not matched to a gene. The CDR3 spans 16 residues. The CDR3 coding sequence is TGCGCCAGCAGCCCAGGGGGGACAGGATCCAAAAACATTCAGTACTTC. Its translation: CASSPGGTGSKNIQYF.

The chain recombines TRBV10-3 with TRBJ2-3; D remains ambiguous. The germline V gene has CDR1 ENHRY and CDR2 SYGVKD. This CDR3 region has 11 residues. V lost 11 bases and J 5 bases, leaving 11 bases between the germline ends. The CDR3 DNA sequence: TGTGCCGCTCGTCGGCAAGATACGCAGTATTTT. Amino acids: CAARRQDTQYF.

This clone was counted only a few times. V is TRBV6-5 and J is TRBJ2-3, with D tentatively TRBD2 (5 bases). V lost 4 bases to trimming and J lost 1 base, with 12 bases between them. The V gene's germline CDR1 is MNHEY and CDR2 SVGAGI. The CDR3 has 15 amino acids. CDR3 protein: CASSFRSGGTDTQYF. The CDR3 bases are TGTGCCAGCAGTTTCCGTTCCGGGGGCACAGATACGCAGTATTTT.

This sequence joins TRBV9 and TRBJ2-3, with D possibly matching TRBD1 (5 bases). This CDR3 comprises 16 residues. Germline V gene lookup returns CDR1 SGDLS and CDR2 YYNGEE. Trimming left V 3 bases short and J 5 bases short, with 19 bases between. The CDR3 sequence is CASSAKGGRAIDTQYF. The CDR3 region has the DNA TGTGCCAGCAGCGCAAAGGGCGGCAGGGCCATAGATACGCAGTATTTT.

The chain recombines TRBV11-1 with TRBJ2-3; no firm D call. V dropped 8 bases and J dropped 2 bases, with 11 bases sitting between them. The CDR3 has 13 amino acids. Germline CDR1 is SGHAT and CDR2 is FQDESV (reference sequence). This CDR3 is CASGSTITDTQYF. The CDR3 DNA follows: TGTGCCAGCGGATCAACCATCACAGATACGCAGTATTTT.

This clone has only a few counts. The chain couples TRBV2 to TRBJ2-1; D gene uncertain. CDR3 length: 16 amino acids. Germline CDR1 SNHLY, CDR2 FYNNEI. The ends were cut back, 6 bases at V and 0 bases at J, with 15 bases in the middle. CDR3 sequence (DNA): TGTGCCAGCAGCGATACCAGACTCGTCTCCTACAATGAGCAGTTCTTC. Translation: CASSDTRLVSYNEQFF.

The chain combines TRBV5-4 with TRBJ1-2, with D possibly matching TRBD1 (5 bases). Germline lookup yields CDR1 SGHNT and CDR2 YYREEE (reference sequence). V was pared by 0 bases and J by 6 bases, with 21 bases between. The CDR3 is 17 residues long. CDR3 loop: CASSLGNWGSDTHGYTF. The CDR3 nucleotides are TGTGCCAGCAGCTTGGGGAATTGGGGGAGCGATACTCATGGCTACACCTTC.

The chain employs TRBV13 and TRBJ2-3, with D unresolved. The CDR3 covers 18 residues. With 0 bases removed from V and 2 bases from J, the gap between germline ends came to 18 bases. Germline assignment: CDR1 PRHDT and CDR2 FYEKMQ (reference sequence). The CDR3 sequence: CASSLGALGASYTDTQYF. For the CDR3, the DNA is TGTGCCAGCAGCTTAGGAGCCCTAGGAGCGTCTTACACAGATACGCAGTATTTT. Drawing the rest from reference TRBV13 and TRBJ2-3, the complete variable domain is AAGVIQSPRHLIKEKRETATLKCYPIPRHDTVYWYQQGPGQDPQFLISFYEKMQSDKGSIPDRFSAQQFSDYHSELNMSSLELGDSALYFCASSLGALGASYTDTQYFGPGTRLTVL.

This clone was counted between two and nine times. This chain's CDR3 is CASSPRQGRETQYF. The CDR3 nucleotides are TGTGCCAGCAGCCCCCGACAGGGAAGGGAGACCCAGTACTTC. V is TRBV9 and J is TRBJ2-5; 7 bases align to TRBD1. The CDR3 loop spans 14 amino acids. Trimming at V came to 4 bases and at J to 5 bases, leaving 8 bases not matched to a gene. CDR1 is SGDLS, CDR2 YYNGEE, per germline.

This rearrangement joins TRBV9 to TRBJ2-1; 11 bases align to TRBD2. CDR3 length: 15 residues. Germline-derived CDR1 and CDR2 are SGDLS and YYNGEE. After removal of 5 bases from V and 5 bases from J, the junction contained 6 bases not matched to a gene. Written as DNA, the CDR3 is TGTGCCAGCAGTGCGACTAGCGGGACCAACAATGAGCAGTTCTTC. Amino acid sequence: CASSATSGTNNEQFF.

This clone showed up just a few times. The DNA of the CDR3 is TGTGCCAGCTCACCACAGGAGGTTACGCAGTATTTT. This gives the protein CASSPQEVTQYF. The chain couples TRBV18 to TRBJ2-3; D is perhaps TRBD2 (5 bases). The CDR3 contains 12 residues. CDR1 is KGHSH and CDR2 is LQKENI in the germline V gene. Trimming pared 1 base from V and 8 bases from J, leaving 7 bases between. Looking up the rest from reference TRBV18 and TRBJ2-3 gives the full variable domain: NAGVMQNPRHLVRRRGQEARLRCSPMKGHSHVYWYRQLPEEGLKFMVYLQKENIIDESGMPKERFSAEFPKEGPSILRIQQVVRGDSAAYFCASSPQEVTQYFGPGTRLTVL.

This chain joins TRBV5-1 and TRBJ2-3, with a tentative D call TRBD2 (5 bases). From germline, CDR1 is SGHRS and CDR2 YFSETQ. V gave up 3 bases and J gave up 4 bases, with 9 bases separating them. There are 13 residues in the CDR3. The CDR3 DNA sequence: TGCGCCAGCAGCTCCAGGAGGTCAGATACGCAGTATTTT. This sequence encodes CASSSRRSDTQYF.

Of note for this clone: Other DNA sequences in this specimen translate into the identical CDR3. The CDR3 reads CASSSGQGSYNEQFF. The CDR3 coding sequence is TGTGCCAGCAGCTCCGGACAGGGGTCCTACAATGAGCAGTTCTTC. The chain joins TRBV7-2 to TRBJ2-1; 9 bases fit TRBD1. With 4 bases clipped from V and 1 base from J, the junction kept 2 bases outside the gene matches. This CDR3 has 15 amino acids. Germline values: CDR1 SGHTA, CDR2 FQGNSA. The variable domain in full, with the rest retrieved from reference TRBV7-2 and TRBJ2-1, is GAGVSQSPSNKVTEKGKDVELRCDPISGHTALYWYRQSLGQGLEFLIYFQGNSAPDKSGLPSDRFSAERTGGSVSTLTIQRTQQEDSAVYLCASSSGQGSYNEQFFGPGTRLTVL.

V usage is TRBV7-8 and J usage is TRBJ2-1; D gene uncertain. Germline-derived CDR1 and CDR2 are SGHVS and FQNEAQ. V gave up 5 bases and J gave up 10 bases, with 21 bases separating them. The CDR3 sequence is 15 residues long. CDR3 residues: CASSPSVLTKPEQFF. CDR3 coding DNA: TGTGCCAGCAGCCCTAGTGTGCTAACTAAACCGGAGCAGTTCTTC.